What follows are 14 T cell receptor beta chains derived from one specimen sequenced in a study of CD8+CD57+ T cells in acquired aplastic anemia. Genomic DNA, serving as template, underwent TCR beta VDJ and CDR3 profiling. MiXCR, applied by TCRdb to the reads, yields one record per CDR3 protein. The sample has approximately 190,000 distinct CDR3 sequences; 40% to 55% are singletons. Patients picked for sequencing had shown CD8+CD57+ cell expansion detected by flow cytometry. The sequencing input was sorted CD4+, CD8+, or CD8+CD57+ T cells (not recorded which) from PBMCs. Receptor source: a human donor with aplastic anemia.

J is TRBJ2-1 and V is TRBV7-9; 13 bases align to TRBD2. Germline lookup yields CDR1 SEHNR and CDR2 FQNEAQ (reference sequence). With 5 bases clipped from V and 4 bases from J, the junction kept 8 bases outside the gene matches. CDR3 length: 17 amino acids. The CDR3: CASSLKGLAGVYNEQFF. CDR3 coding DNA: TGTGCCAGCAGCCTCAAAGGACTAGCGGGAGTTTACAATGAGCAGTTCTTC.

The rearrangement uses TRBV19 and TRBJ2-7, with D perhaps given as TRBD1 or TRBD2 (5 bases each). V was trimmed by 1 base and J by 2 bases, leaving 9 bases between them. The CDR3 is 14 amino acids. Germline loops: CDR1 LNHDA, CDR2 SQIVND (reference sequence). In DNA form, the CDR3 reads TGTGCCAGTAGTATAGGCCCGGGACCCTACGAGCAGTACTTC. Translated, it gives CASSIGPGPYEQYF.

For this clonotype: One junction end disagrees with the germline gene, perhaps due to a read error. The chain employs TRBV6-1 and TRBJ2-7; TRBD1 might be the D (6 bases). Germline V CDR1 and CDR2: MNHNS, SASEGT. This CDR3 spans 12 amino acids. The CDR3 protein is CASSRIAGEQHF. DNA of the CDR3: TGTGCCAGCAGCCGCATCGCAGGGGAGCAGCACTTC.

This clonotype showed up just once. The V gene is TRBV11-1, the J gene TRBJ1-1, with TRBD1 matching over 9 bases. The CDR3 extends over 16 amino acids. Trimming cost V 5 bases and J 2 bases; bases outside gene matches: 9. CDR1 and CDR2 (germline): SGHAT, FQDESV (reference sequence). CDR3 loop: CASSPRDRAGNTEAFF. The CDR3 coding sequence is TGTGCCAGCAGCCCCCGGGACAGGGCGGGAAACACTGAAGCTTTCTTT.

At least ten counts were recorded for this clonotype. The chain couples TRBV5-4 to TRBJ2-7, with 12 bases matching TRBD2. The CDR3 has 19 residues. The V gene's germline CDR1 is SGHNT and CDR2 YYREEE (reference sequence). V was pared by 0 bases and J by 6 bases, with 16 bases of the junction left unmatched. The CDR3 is CASSLVYGLAGRDEGEQYF. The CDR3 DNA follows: TGTGCCAGCAGCTTGGTTTACGGACTAGCGGGGAGGGATGAGGGCGAGCAGTACTTC.

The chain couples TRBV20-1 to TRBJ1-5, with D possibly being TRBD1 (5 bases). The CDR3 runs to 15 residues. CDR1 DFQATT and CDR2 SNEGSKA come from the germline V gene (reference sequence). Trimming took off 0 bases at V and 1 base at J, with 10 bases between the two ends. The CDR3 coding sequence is TGCAGTGCTAGAGATCCCGGGGACAGCAATCAGCCCCAGCATTTT. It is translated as CSARDPGDSNQPQHF.

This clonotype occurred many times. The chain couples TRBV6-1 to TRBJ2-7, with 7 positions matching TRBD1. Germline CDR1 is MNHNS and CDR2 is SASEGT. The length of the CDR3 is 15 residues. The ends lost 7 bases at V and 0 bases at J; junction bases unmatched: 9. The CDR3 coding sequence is TGTGCCAGCACCCGGGGACAGTATAGCTCCTACGAGCAGTACTTC. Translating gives CASTRGQYSSYEQYF.

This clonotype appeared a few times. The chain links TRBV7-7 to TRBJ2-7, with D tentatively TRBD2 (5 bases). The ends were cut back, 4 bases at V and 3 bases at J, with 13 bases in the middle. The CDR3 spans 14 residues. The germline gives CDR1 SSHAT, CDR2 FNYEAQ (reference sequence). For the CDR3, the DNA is TGTGCCAGCAGCTCCCGAGGCGGACTCTACGAGCAGTACTTC. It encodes CASSSRGGLYEQYF.

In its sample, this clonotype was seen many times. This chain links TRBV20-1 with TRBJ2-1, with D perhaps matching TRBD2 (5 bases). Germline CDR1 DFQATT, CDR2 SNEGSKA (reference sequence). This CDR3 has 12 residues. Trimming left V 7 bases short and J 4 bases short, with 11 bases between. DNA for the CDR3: TGCAGTGGGAGGCAGACATACAATGAGCAGTTCTTC. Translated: CSGRQTYNEQFF.

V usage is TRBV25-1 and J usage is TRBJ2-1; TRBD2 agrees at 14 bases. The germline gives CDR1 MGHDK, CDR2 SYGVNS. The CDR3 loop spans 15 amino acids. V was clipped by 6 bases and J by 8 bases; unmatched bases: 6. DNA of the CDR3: TGTGCCAGCAGCCAGGGACTAGCGGGAGACTATGAGCAGTTCTTC. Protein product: CASSQGLAGDYEQFF.

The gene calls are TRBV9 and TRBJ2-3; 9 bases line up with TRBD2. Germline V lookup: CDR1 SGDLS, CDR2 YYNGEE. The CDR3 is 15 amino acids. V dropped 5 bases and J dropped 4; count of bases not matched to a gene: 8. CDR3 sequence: CASSNPGLAPDTQYF. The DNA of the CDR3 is TGTGCCAGCAGTAATCCGGGACTAGCTCCAGATACGCAGTATTTT.

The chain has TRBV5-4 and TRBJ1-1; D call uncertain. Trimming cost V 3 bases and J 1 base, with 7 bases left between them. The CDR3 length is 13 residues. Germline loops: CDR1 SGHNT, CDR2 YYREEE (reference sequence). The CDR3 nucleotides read TGTGCCAGCAGCTCGGACTGGAACACTGAAGCTTTCTTT. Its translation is CASSSDWNTEAFF.

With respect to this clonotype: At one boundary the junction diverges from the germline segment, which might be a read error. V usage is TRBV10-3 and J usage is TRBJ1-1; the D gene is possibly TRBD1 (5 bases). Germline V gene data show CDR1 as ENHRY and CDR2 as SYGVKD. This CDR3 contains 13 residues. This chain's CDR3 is CAISSGFGAEAFF. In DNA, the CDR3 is TGTGCCATCAGCTCAGGGTTTGGGGCTGAGGCTTTCTTT.

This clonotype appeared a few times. The CDR3 DNA sequence: TGCAGCGTTAGGAACGGCAGAACCAGTACCTACGAGCAGTACTTC. Residues: CSVRNGRTSTYEQYF. This chain connects TRBV29-1 to TRBJ2-7, with unresolved D. Trimming shortened V by 5 bases and J by 2 bases, and 19 bases separated the two germline ends. The CDR3 is 15 amino acids. CDR1 is SQVTM, CDR2 ANQGSEA, per germline.